The source of this TCR beta chain is a study of cytomegalovirus exposure and HLA in healthy donors. Study-level points and caveats: The number of N-insertions in an Asian-associated ancestry cluster was reportedly below the approximately 600-donor mean in a later analysis. In all likelihood, a cluster of highly shared sequence variants was a sequencing artifact.

CDR1 SQVTM and CDR2 ANQGSEA come from the germline V gene. This CDR3 comprises 14 residues. Unmatched junction bases numbered 2, after V lost 4 bases and J lost 0 bases. 13 Jbeta primers and 60 Vbeta primers were used for the PCR. TCRdb's table, derived via immunoSEQ multiplex PCR, lists solely in-frame clones and lacks some. The sample lists more than 150,000 clones; 70% to 85% were seen once. On this clone itself: Its antigen is undetermined.

The sequencing input was PBMCs. This chain uses TRBV29-1 with TRBJ2-7; 11 bases agree with TRBD1. The source is a male donor in good health and CMV-seronegative. This CDR3 reads CSVAGTGGSYEQYF. The CDR3 coding sequence is TGCAGCGTTGCAGGGACAGGGGGCTCCTACGAGCAGTACTTC.